Each of the 26 T cell receptor beta chains below was sequenced from the same sample in a study of blood T cell repertoires in COVID-19. Some clones are missing from TCRdb's copy, which holds only in-frame ones; the method was immunoSEQ multiplex PCR. The table includes 200,000 or so clones, 65% to 90% detected once. Material: peripheral blood. These receptors were taken from a human donor in a cohort sampled during active COVID-19.

In its sample, this clone was seen a few times. The gene calls are TRBV24-1 and TRBJ1-5, with a tentative D call TRBD1 (6 bases). Trimming pared 3 bases from V and 7 bases from J, leaving 12 bases between. The germline gives CDR1 KGHDR, CDR2 SFDVKD. The CDR3 runs to 14 residues. CDR3 residues: CATSDTGLNQPQHF. The CDR3 DNA sequence: TGTGCCACCAGTGATACAGGGTTGAACCAGCCCCAGCATTTT.

The rearrangement links TRBV5-8 to TRBJ1-1; D is unresolved. V lost 0 bases to trimming and J lost 5 bases, with 14 bases between them. Germline lookup yields CDR1 SGHTS and CDR2 YDEGEE. The CDR3 sequence is 15 residues long. The chain's CDR3 is CASSLEPSPGTEAFF. As DNA, the CDR3 is TGTGCCAGCAGCTTGGAACCAAGCCCGGGAACTGAAGCTTTCTTT. The variable domain in full, with the rest retrieved from reference TRBV5-8 and TRBJ1-1, is EAGVTQSPTHLIKTRGQQATLRCSPISGHTSVYWYQQALGLGLQFLLWYDEGEERNRGNFPPRFSGRQFPNYSSELNVNALELEDSALYLCASSLEPSPGTEAFFGQGTRLTVV.

This chain uses TRBV18 with TRBJ2-5; 8 bases are a match to TRBD2. V dropped 3 bases and J dropped 2; count of bases not matched to a gene: 8. Germline-derived CDR1 and CDR2 are KGHSH and LQKENI. CDR3 length: 16 residues. In nucleotides, the CDR3 is TGTGCCAGCTCACCCTGGCTAGCGGGTAATCAAGAGACCCAGTACTTC. As protein: CASSPWLAGNQETQYF.

This clone was observed a handful of times. The chain recombines TRBV7-8 with TRBJ2-7; 11 bases are a match to TRBD2. V was clipped by 5 bases and J by 4 bases; unmatched bases: 4. This CDR3 spans 14 amino acids. The germline V gene has CDR1 SGHVS and CDR2 FQNEAQ. CDR3 protein: CASSPLAGGYEQYF. The CDR3 DNA reads as TGTGCCAGCAGCCCCCTAGCGGGAGGATACGAGCAGTACTTC.

The chain has TRBV19 and TRBJ2-7; a weak D match, TRBD2 (5 bases). Trimming pared 4 bases from V and 2 bases from J, leaving 18 bases between. Germline values: CDR1 LNHDA, CDR2 SQIVND (reference sequence). The CDR3 sequence is 16 residues long. This chain's CDR3 is CASSRVAGFSPYEQYF. CDR3 nucleotide sequence: TGTGCCAGTAGTAGGGTGGCGGGTTTTTCACCCTACGAGCAGTACTTC.

The chain uses TRBV30 and TRBJ2-1; TRBD2 agrees at 9 bases. CDR3 length: 15 amino acids. Germline V lookup: CDR1 GTSNPN, CDR2 SVGIG (reference sequence). V lost 0 bases, J lost 5 bases, and 5 bases stayed unmatched. CDR3 DNA sequence: TGTGCCTGGAGTGTCGCTAGCGGGGCGAACAATGAGCAGTTCTTC. Its protein product is CAWSVASGANNEQFF.

V usage is TRBV9 and J usage is TRBJ2-1; 7 nucleotides match TRBD2. Germline CDR1 SGDLS, CDR2 YYNGEE. V lost 3 bases to trimming and J lost 4 bases; unmatched junction nucleotides: 10. The CDR3 is 16 residues long. DNA for the CDR3: TGTGCCAGCAGCGCCCGACACAGCGGGACTTACAATGAGCAGTTCTTC. This gives the protein CASSARHSGTYNEQFF.

This clone was observed a handful of times. CDR3 nucleotides: TGTGCTAGTGGTTTGAGACTAGCGGGCGCTAATGAGCAGTTCTTC. Protein product: CASGLRLAGANEQFF. The genes are TRBV12-5 and TRBJ2-1; TRBD2 agrees at 10 bases. Germline V gene lookup returns CDR1 LGHNT and CDR2 FRNRAP. The V segment lost 2 bases and the J segment 7 bases; nucleotides outside the gene matches: 5. This CDR3 spans 15 amino acids.

This clone occurred a few times. This chain uses TRBV4-2 with TRBJ1-2, with D tentatively TRBD1 (5 bases). Germline CDR1 LGHNA, CDR2 YNFKEQ. CDR3 length: 14 amino acids. With 4 bases removed from V and 2 bases from J, the gap between germline ends came to 11 bases. CDR3 protein: CASSPVGGNYGYTF. The CDR3 bases are TGTGCCAGCAGCCCGGTCGGGGGGAACTATGGCTACACCTTC.

The DNA for the CDR3 is TGTGCCAGCTCGTGGACACACAATCAGCCCCAGCATTTT. Protein: CASSWTHNQPQHF. The genes are TRBV18 and TRBJ1-5; D might be TRBD1 (5 bases). The CDR3 runs to 13 residues. In germline, CDR1 is KGHSH, CDR2 LQKENI. V was clipped by 6 bases and J by 3 bases, with 9 bases between them.

The chain employs TRBV6-6 and TRBJ1-5; no firm D call. The V gene lost 3 bases and the J gene lost 1 base, with 10 bases spanning the gap. Per the germline V gene, CDR1 is MNHNY and CDR2 is SVGAGI (reference sequence). This CDR3 contains 15 residues. CDR3 DNA: TGTGCCAGCAGTTATTCAGGTAGGAGCAATCAGCCCCAGCATTTT. The encoded protein is CASSYSGRSNQPQHF.

The chain joins TRBV28 to TRBJ1-1; possible D gene TRBD1, 6 bases. Germline values: CDR1 MDHEN, CDR2 SYDVKM. The CDR3 extends over 14 amino acids. Trimming took off 3 bases at V and 12 bases at J, with 20 bases between the two ends. In DNA, the CDR3 is TGTGCCAGCAGTTTCGGACAGAGGGGAAGATCATCTTTCTTT. As protein: CASSFGQRGRSSFF.

V and J are TRBV5-1 and TRBJ2-3; the match to TRBD1 covers 8 bases. CDR3 length: 16 residues. CDR1 is SGHRS, CDR2 YFSETQ, per germline. Unmatched junction bases numbered 9, after V lost 1 base and J lost 5 bases. The chain's CDR3 is CASSLSSRGLIDTQYF. CDR3 coding DNA: TGCGCCAGCAGCTTGAGTTCCAGGGGGCTGATAGATACGCAGTATTTT.

This clone was seen repeatedly, ten times or more. The same CDR3 can be traced to other DNA sequences in this sample. The chain carries TRBV10-3 and TRBJ2-7; 7 nucleotides agree with TRBD2. CDR1 is ENHRY and CDR2 is SYGVKD in the germline V gene. The CDR3 consists of 12 residues. J was trimmed by 1 base and V by 9 bases; bases with no gene match: 3. The CDR3 is CAISGLSYEQYF. The CDR3 coding sequence is TGTGCCATTAGCGGGCTTTCCTACGAGCAGTACTTC.

Comments on this clone: Other nucleotide sequences from this sample produce the same CDR3. The rearrangement uses TRBV28 and TRBJ2-6; D is perhaps TRBD2 (5 bases). Germline assignment: CDR1 MDHEN and CDR2 SYDVKM. This CDR3 has 15 amino acids. The V gene lost 2 bases and the J gene lost 0 bases, with 5 bases spanning the gap. CDR3 sequence: CASSLRGSGANVLTF. The CDR3 DNA sequence: TGTGCCAGCAGTTTACGGGGCTCTGGGGCCAACGTCCTGACTTTC.

The chain joins TRBV5-1 to TRBJ2-3; 9 positions match TRBD1. The ends lost 7 bases at V and 3 bases at J; junction bases unmatched: 9. The germline CDR1 and CDR2 sequences are SGHRS and YFSETQ. The CDR3 length is 15 residues. The CDR3 reads CASCKRDRETDTQYF. The CDR3 nucleotides are TGCGCCAGCTGTAAACGGGACAGGGAAACAGATACGCAGTATTTT.

This clone was counted once. The chain combines TRBV4-1 with TRBJ1-5; weak D call: TRBD1 (5 bases). The CDR3 consists of 15 residues. Germline assignment: CDR1 MGHRA and CDR2 YSYEKL. V lost 1 base, J lost 1 base, and 8 bases lay in between. The CDR3 protein is CASSQGRGSNQPQHF. As DNA, the CDR3 is TGCGCCAGCAGCCAAGGGAGGGGCAGCAATCAGCCCCAGCATTTT.

This chain joins TRBV7-8 and TRBJ2-6, with D possibly matching TRBD1 (5 bases). V was shortened by 0 bases and J by 1 base, with 10 bases between the two germline ends. The V gene's germline CDR1 is SGHVS and CDR2 FQNEAQ. This CDR3 is built from 17 residues. In nucleotides, the CDR3 is TGTGCCAGCAGCTTAGCGCAGGGCGGATCTGGGGCCAACGTCCTGACTTTC. Its protein is CASSLAQGGSGANVLTF.

The chain couples TRBV19 to TRBJ1-1; 7 bases match TRBD1. The length of the CDR3 is 14 residues. The J segment lost 5 bases and the V segment lost 3 bases, leaving 6 bases of the junction unmatched. In germline, CDR1 is LNHDA, CDR2 SQIVND (reference sequence). CDR3 residues: CASSMQGVGTEAFF. CDR3 sequence (DNA): TGTGCCAGTAGTATGCAGGGGGTGGGTACTGAAGCTTTCTTT.

The table lists this clone with a count of one. The chain joins TRBV7-9 to TRBJ1-4, with unresolved D. This CDR3 has 12 residues. Trimming cost V 11 bases and J 0 bases, with 7 bases left between them. Germline V gives CDR1 SEHNR, CDR2 FQNEAQ (reference sequence). CDR3 in DNA: TGTGCCTGCGGAGCAACTAATGAAAAACTGTTTTTT. It encodes CACGATNEKLFF.

The V call is TRBV6-2 or TRBV6-3, the J call TRBJ1-2; D unclear. The CDR3 has 14 residues. V was clipped by 4 bases and J by 7 bases, with 16 bases between them. In germline, CDR1 is MNHEY, CDR2 SVGEGT. CDR3 loop: CASSSGLRRVGYTF. The CDR3 coding sequence is TGTGCCAGCAGTTCGGGTTTAAGGAGGGTTGGCTACACCTTC.

The chain links TRBV28 to TRBJ2-2, with 8 nucleotides matching TRBD2. In germline, CDR1 is MDHEN, CDR2 SYDVKM. V was pared by 4 bases and J by 4 bases, with 5 bases of the junction left unmatched. The CDR3 covers 15 residues. The CDR3 loop is CASSSVAGSTGELFF. CDR3 nucleotides: TGTGCCAGCAGTTCTGTAGCGGGGTCCACCGGGGAGCTGTTTTTT.

The chain has TRBV11-3 and TRBJ2-1, with D perhaps TRBD1 (5 bases). The V end lost 5 bases, the J end lost 2 bases, and 13 bases lay between the germline ends. This CDR3 is 15 amino acids long. Germline CDR1 and CDR2: SGHNT and YENEEA. This CDR3 reads CASSPGQGTYNEQFF. CDR3 bases: TGTGCCAGCAGCCCCGGGCAGGGTACCTACAATGAGCAGTTCTTC.

V usage is TRBV6-2 or TRBV6-3 and J usage is TRBJ1-2; D might be TRBD1 (5 bases). Germline CDR1 and CDR2: MNHEY and SVGEGT. This CDR3 region has 15 residues. The ends were cut back, 5 bases at V and 4 bases at J, with 17 bases in the middle. DNA of the CDR3: TGTGCCAGCAGTCAAACCGGACAACCCCGCTATGGCTACACCTTC. It encodes CASSQTGQPRYGYTF.

This rearrangement joins TRBV9 to TRBJ1-2, with D possibly matching TRBD1 (5 bases). CDR1 is SGDLS, CDR2 YYNGEE, per germline. Trimming removed 7 bases at V and 2 bases at J, with 9 bases between. The CDR3 has 12 amino acids. The CDR3 region is CASGAANYGYTF. The CDR3 nucleotides are TGTGCCAGCGGGGCAGCCAACTATGGCTACACCTTC.

The V and J genes are TRBV2 and TRBJ2-5; TRBD1 matches at 8 bases. There are 14 residues in the CDR3. Per the germline V gene, CDR1 is SNHLY and CDR2 is FYNNEI. V trimming: 5 bases; J trimming: 5 bases; junction bases outside the gene matches: 7. The CDR3 is CASSRTGWRETQYF. The CDR3 nucleotides are TGTGCCAGCAGTCGGACAGGGTGGCGGGAGACCCAGTACTTC. Full variable domain (remainder filled in from reference TRBV2 and TRBJ2-5): EPEVTQTPSHQVTQMGQEVILRCVPISNHLYFYWYRQILGQKVEFLVSFYNNEISEKSEIFDDQFSVERPDGSNFTLKIRSTKLEDSAMYFCASSRTGWRETQYFGPGTRLLVL.